Each of the 10 T cell receptor beta chains below was sequenced from the same sample in a study of blood T cell repertoires in COVID-19. The data were produced by immunoSEQ multiplex PCR, yet TCRdb's version contains in-frame clones alone and is incomplete. The sample lists 150,000 to 200,000 clones; 75% to 95% were seen once. Sequenced input: peripheral blood. These receptors were obtained from a man in his fifties with acute or convalescent COVID-19.

This sequence joins TRBV5-1 and TRBJ2-3, with 9 bases identical to TRBD2. CDR1 is SGHRS and CDR2 is YFSETQ in the germline V gene. The CDR3 loop spans 16 amino acids. Trimming cost V 3 bases and J 2 bases; bases outside gene matches: 7. The CDR3 sequence: CASSSGTSLLTDTQYF. CDR3 nucleotides: TGCGCCAGCAGCTCCGGGACTAGCCTCCTCACAGATACGCAGTATTTT.

V is TRBV19 and J is TRBJ1-2; D is unclear. V gave up 3 bases and J gave up 6 bases, with 8 bases separating them. Germline V gene data show CDR1 as LNHDA and CDR2 as SQIVND (reference sequence). CDR3 length: 12 amino acids. CDR3 sequence reads: CASSIARNGYTF. CDR3 in DNA: TGTGCCAGTAGTATTGCCAGGAATGGCTACACCTTC.

This clone was observed a handful of times. V and J are TRBV29-1 and TRBJ1-1; D possibly corresponds to TRBD1 (6 bases). Trimming pared 1 base from V and 0 bases from J, leaving 21 bases between. This CDR3 is 18 amino acids long. Germline values: CDR1 SQVTM, CDR2 ANQGSEA. Here the CDR3 DNA reads TGCAGCGTTGAAGGAAGGGGGACAACTCGTCGCATGAACACTGAAGCTTTCTTT. Its protein is CSVEGRGTTRRMNTEAFF.

This clone has a single count. The chain joins TRBV3-1 (or the pseudogene TRBV3-2) to TRBJ2-6; a possible D gene is TRBD2 (5 bases). The CDR3 runs to 17 residues. V dropped 4 bases and J dropped 0 bases, with 13 bases sitting between them. The V gene's germline CDR1 is LGHDT and CDR2 YNNKEL (reference sequence). CDR3 amino acids: CASSLRRGNSGANVLTF. The CDR3 DNA reads as TGTGCCAGCAGCCTTCGTCGAGGGAACTCTGGGGCCAACGTCCTGACTTTC.

This chain links TRBV6-6 with TRBJ2-5; 8 nucleotides agree with TRBD1. Germline loops: CDR1 MNHNY, CDR2 SVGAGI (reference sequence). This CDR3 contains 16 residues. The J segment lost 4 bases and the V segment lost 1 base, leaving 8 bases of the junction unmatched. CDR3 in amino acids: CASSYYQGRGRETQYF. The CDR3 DNA reads as TGTGCCAGCAGTTACTATCAGGGCAGGGGGCGAGAGACCCAGTACTTC.

The V call is TRBV3-1 (or the pseudogene TRBV3-2), the J call TRBJ2-1, with D hard to call. Trimming pared 3 bases from V and 5 bases from J, leaving 11 bases between. The germline gives CDR1 LGHDT, CDR2 YNNKEL (reference sequence). This CDR3 contains 14 residues. CDR3 bases: TGTGCCAGCAGCCAGTCATATGCTAACAATGAGCAGTTCTTC. Translating gives CASSQSYANNEQFF.

The chain has TRBV9 and TRBJ1-6; 8 bases fit TRBD1. The CDR3 totals 15 residues. Germline lookup yields CDR1 SGDLS and CDR2 YYNGEE. V lost 0 bases to trimming and J lost 10 bases; unmatched junction nucleotides: 6. CDR3 nucleotide sequence: TGTGCCAGCAGCGTAGGACAGGGGATGAACTCACCCCTCCACTTT. Protein product: CASSVGQGMNSPLHF.

The V and J genes are TRBV30 and TRBJ1-2; TRBD1 might be the D (5 bases). Germline V gives CDR1 GTSNPN, CDR2 SVGIG (reference sequence). The ends were cut back, 2 bases at V and 8 bases at J, with 12 bases in the middle. The CDR3 runs 12 residues. The DNA for the CDR3 is TGTGCCTGGAGTTCCGGGGGGGGAGGCTACACCTTC. Its translation: CAWSSGGGGYTF.

Only one count was recorded for this clone. The J gene is TRBJ1-5, the V gene TRBV6-5; perhaps TRBD1 as D (5 bases). V lost 6 bases and J lost 5, with 14 bases in between. The CDR3 is 14 amino acids. CDR1 MNHEY and CDR2 SVGAGI come from the germline V gene. This CDR3 reads CASRQSGGDQPQHF. Here the CDR3 DNA reads TGTGCCAGCAGACAAAGTGGGGGGGATCAGCCCCAGCATTTT.

This clone appeared a single time. J is TRBJ1-6 and V is TRBV7-3, with a possible D match to TRBD1 (5 bases). Between the trimmed V and J ends, which lost 2 bases and 8 bases, there was a span of 22 bases. Germline V gene data show CDR1 as SGHTA and CDR2 as FQGTGA. This CDR3 is built from 18 residues. The DNA of the CDR3 is TGTGCCAGCAGCTTAGGGTACGCGGCTGGCAGGGTGGATTCACCCCTCCACTTT. Amino acid sequence: CASSLGYAAGRVDSPLHF.